The entry below gives a single T cell receptor (beta chain) sequence along with its context. The CDR3 is made up of 14 amino acids. The germline V and J ends were trimmed by 2 bases and 3 bases, with 8 bases remaining between them. Germline values: CDR1 SEHNR, CDR2 FQNEAQ (reference sequence). This specimen belongs to a study of shared clonotypes between healthy human individuals. The repertoire was sequenced with immunoSEQ multiplex PCR; TCRdb's copy has only in-frame clones and lacks some. The sample records over 800,000 clones, 80% to 95% being singletons. CD45RO-negative CD8 cells positively selected for CCR7 made up the naive population, which excluded terminally differentiated effector memory CD45RA+ cells.

The chain carries TRBV7-9 and TRBJ2-1, with no clear D. Source material: naive CD8+ T cells sorted from blood. The receptor was isolated from a man younger than 40 in good health. The CDR3 is CASSLTSSYNEQFF. The CDR3 DNA follows: TGTGCCAGCAGCTTAACGTCCAGCTACAATGAGCAGTTCTTC.